A selection of T cell receptor beta chains follows, all from one sample in a study of blood T cells in healthy people across ages. TCRdb reprocessed the 5' RACE reads via MiXCR and lists one record per CDR3 protein. The table has 920,000 or so distinct CDR3 sequences, roughly 45% seen once. Sequencing was performed on blood. Receptor source: a woman aged 55-75 years in good health. CDR3s include the opening cysteine and the closing phenylalanine or tryptophan. D genes are given only for firm matches. Size values are once, few and many counts, or a class for expanded clones, and some rows have none.

V	D	J	size	DNA	CDR3
TRBV7-8	NA	TRBJ1-5	few	TGTGCCAGCAGCTTAGGAACACTCAGCAATCAGCCCCAGCATTTT	CASSLGTLSNQPQHF
TRBV4-1	TRBD1	TRBJ2-7	NA	TGCGCCAGCAGCCAGAGACAGGGGCGATACGAGCAGTACTTC	CASSQRQGRYEQYF
TRBV28	TRBD2	TRBJ2-5	NA	TGTGCCAGCAGTCCCTCGACTAGCGGGAGTCTCTATGAGCAGTACTTC	CASSPSTSGSLYEQYF
TRBV6-6	NA	TRBJ1-1	NA	TGTGCCAGCAGTTACCCAAGCACTGAAGCTTTCTTT	CASSYPSTEAFF
TRBV4-1	TRBD1	TRBJ2-2	NA	TGCGCCAGCAGCCCCACAGGGGGCATCGACACCGGGGAGCTGTTTTTT	CASSPTGGIDTGELFF
TRBV11-2	TRBD2	TRBJ2-1	NA	TGTGCCAGCAGCTTATCCCCGGGACTAGCCAATGAGCAGTTCTTC	CASSLSPGLANEQFF
TRBV6-1	TRBD1	TRBJ2-3	NA	TGTGCCAGCAGTGAACAGGGGGCAGGTACGCAGTATTTT	CASSEQGAGTQYF
TRBV29-1	NA	TRBJ1-2	NA	TGCAGCGTTGGAGCGCCATCGGGGCTCAGCTATGGCTACACCTTC	CSVGAPSGLSYGYTF
TRBV4-1	NA	TRBJ2-6	few	TGCGCCAGCAGCCAAGTGGGCAGGGCTGGGGCCAACGTCCTGACTTTC	CASSQVGRAGANVLTF
TRBV10-3	NA	TRBJ1-1	NA	TGTGCCATCAGTGAGCTTTGGTCAGTCCTACCTAACACTGAAGCTTTCTTT	CAISELWSVLPNTEAFF
TRBV20-1	TRBD1	TRBJ2-7	NA	TGCAGTACTAGAGCCCCGGGCAGGGGGAGTTACGAGCAGTACTTC	CSTRAPGRGSYEQYF
TRBV5-1	NA	TRBJ2-1	NA	TGCGCCAGCAGCTTAACCACAACCGGGAATGAGCAGTTCTTC	CASSLTTTGNEQFF
TRBV5-1	NA	TRBJ2-2	few	TGCGCCAGCAGCTTGGAGGCAGGGATCGGGGAGCTGTTTTTT	CASSLEAGIGELFF
TRBV12-3/TRBV12-4	NA	TRBJ2-5	few	TGTGCCAGCAGTTTTTTGGCCAGCCAAGAGACCCAGTACTTC	CASSFLASQETQYF
TRBV11-3	TRBD2	TRBJ2-5	NA	TGTGCCAGCAGCCCCCCTTGGGCGGGGGGACCAGAGACCCAGTACTTC	CASSPPWAGGPETQYF
TRBV20-1	NA	TRBJ2-1	few	TGCAGTGCCCGCTTCTCCATAAACAATGAGCAGTTCTTC	CSARFSINNEQFF
TRBV7-2	NA	TRBJ1-5	many	TGTGCCAGCAGCTTAAGGCAGGGGACTCAGCCCCAGCATTTT	CASSLRQGTQPQHF
TRBV7-9	NA	TRBJ1-1	NA	TGTGCCAGCAGCTTAGCGGAATTCTCGGAAGCTTTCTTT	CASSLAEFSEAFF
TRBV10-3	TRBD2	TRBJ2-7	NA	TGTGCCATCAGTCCCGGGACTAGCGTCTCCTACGAGCAGTACTTC	CAISPGTSVSYEQYF
TRBV27	NA	TRBJ1-1	NA	TGTGCCAGCGGCTATACGGCCCCCCCAGCTTTCTTT	CASGYTAPPAFF
TRBV7-9	NA	TRBJ2-5	NA	TGTGCCAGCACCCCGGACGGATTACTCCAAGAGACCCAGTACTTC	CASTPDGLLQETQYF
TRBV6-1	NA	TRBJ2-6	few	TGTGCCAGCACTGCGACAGGGACTCGGTCTGGGGCCAACGTCCTGACTTTC	CASTATGTRSGANVLTF
TRBV19	NA	TRBJ2-5	NA	TGTGCCAGTAGTATTAGGACAACCCAAGAGACCCAGTACTTC	CASSIRTTQETQYF
TRBV5-1	TRBD1	TRBJ2-7	NA	TGCGCCAGCAGCTCCCCGGGACAGGGAGCGGACTACGAGCAGTACTTC	CASSSPGQGADYEQYF
TRBV15	TRBD2	TRBJ2-1	NA	TGTGCCACCAGCAGAGGAGAAGCGGGAGTCCACGGGTTCTTC	CATSRGEAGVHGFF
TRBV5-5	NA	TRBJ2-3	NA	TGTGCCAGCAGCTTGGATACGGTATCTAGCACAGATACGCAGTATTTT	CASSLDTVSSTDTQYF
TRBV6-2/TRBV6-3	NA	TRBJ2-1	few	TGTGCCAGCAGTTATTTGCTTGGCGAAGGTACTATACTGACAGCCTCCTACAATGAGCAGTTCTTC	CASSYLLGEGTILTASYNEQFF
TRBV7-9	NA	TRBJ2-3	few	TGTGCCAGCAGCTCCACGGAACTAAATACAGATACGCAGTATTTT	CASSSTELNTDTQYF
TRBV5-6	TRBD1	TRBJ2-1	NA	TGTGCCAGCAGCTTAGGGGGCAGGGCTGAGGATGAGCAGTTCTTC	CASSLGGRAEDEQFF
TRBV15	TRBD2	TRBJ2-1	few	TGTGCCACCAGCAGAGAAGGGCTAGCGGGAGGCGAGCAGTTCTTC	CATSREGLAGGEQFF
TRBV11-2	NA	TRBJ2-7	NA	TGTGCCAGCAGCTTAGATGTGGTGAACGAGCAGTACTTC	CASSLDVVNEQYF
TRBV27	NA	TRBJ1-6	once	TGTGCCAGCAGTTTCACGGGGGCAAGGGGATCACCCCTCCACTTT	CASSFTGARGSPLHF
TRBV2	NA	TRBJ2-7	NA	TGTGCCAGCACCCGATGGGTCGGCACCCACTCCTACGAGCAGTACTTC	CASTRWVGTHSYEQYF
TRBV29-1	TRBD2	TRBJ2-4	NA	TGCAGGGGGACTAGGTTGTCAGACATTCAGTACTTC	CRGTRLSDIQYF
TRBV4-2	NA	TRBJ2-1	many	TGTGCCAGCAGCCAAGGTGCGCTTGAGGGTGAGCAGTTCTTC	CASSQGALEGEQFF
TRBV10-3	TRBD1	TRBJ1-2	NA	TGTGCCATCAGTGAGGGGACAGGGGATGGCTACACCTTC	CAISEGTGDGYTF
TRBV20-1	TRBD2	TRBJ2-4	NA	TGCAGTGCTAGACTCTTACTAGCGGGAGATATCAAAAACATTCAGTACTTC	CSARLLLAGDIKNIQYF
TRBV6-4	NA	TRBJ2-7	NA	TGTGCCAGCAGCGCCGGGACATACGTCGACGGCGACGAGCAGTACTTC	CASSAGTYVDGDEQYF
TRBV27	NA	TRBJ2-7	NA	TGTGCCAGCAGTTCGGACGGACCCTCCTACGAGCAGTACTTC	CASSSDGPSYEQYF
TRBV12-3/TRBV12-4	TRBD1	TRBJ1-2	NA	TGTGCCAGCAGTCCAACAGGGGAAGGGTATGGCTACACCTTC	CASSPTGEGYGYTF
TRBV11-3	TRBD2	TRBJ2-1	NA	TGTGCCAGCAGCTTATCAGCGGGAGGGCCGGGCGATGAGCAGTTCTTC	CASSLSAGGPGDEQFF
TRBV10-3	TRBD2	TRBJ2-1	few	TGTGCCATCAGTGAACTAGCGGGAGCCAATGAGCAGTTCTTC	CAISELAGANEQFF
TRBV5-1	TRBD2	TRBJ2-7	NA	TGCGCCAGCAGCTTGCGAGGGGAGGGCCCCAACGAGCAGTACTTC	CASSLRGEGPNEQYF
TRBV20-1	NA	TRBJ2-5	NA	TGCAGTGCTAGAGATGAGGGGGGCCAAGAGACCCAGTACTTC	CSARDEGGQETQYF
TRBV29-1	TRBD2	TRBJ2-1	NA	TGCAGCGTGGGGGGACTAGCGGGAGGCCCCACTGAGCAGTTCTTC	CSVGGLAGGPTEQFF